Presented here are 31 T cell receptor beta chains from one specimen sequenced in a study of cytomegalovirus exposure and HLA in healthy donors. 13 Jbeta primers and 60 Vbeta primers were used for the PCR. The method was immunoSEQ multiplex PCR; TCRdb's version includes in-frame clones alone and lacks a portion of them. The sample contains approximately 150,000 clones, 80% of which appear only once. Specimen: PBMCs. All receptors derive from a man in his late teens or twenties in good health and CMV-seropositive.

The rearrangement uses TRBV27 and TRBJ2-1, with D perhaps matching TRBD2 (7 bases). CDR3 length equals 19 residues. V shed 0 bases and J shed 2 bases, with 20 bases lying between them. Germline V CDR1 and CDR2: MNHEY, SMNVEV (reference sequence). This CDR3 is CASSLSLGWGGVTYNEQFF. CDR3 sequence (DNA): TGTGCCAGCAGTTTATCGTTGGGTTGGGGGGGCGTAACCTACAATGAGCAGTTCTTC.

V is TRBV11-1 and J is TRBJ1-2; 8 bases are shared with TRBD1. The V segment lost 5 bases and the J segment 7 bases; nucleotides outside the gene matches: 9. This CDR3 comprises 14 residues. Germline CDR1 is SGHAT and CDR2 is FQDESV (reference sequence). CDR3 nucleotides: TGTGCCAGCAGCATACAAGGACAGGGAGGTGGCTACACCTTC. Its translation: CASSIQGQGGGYTF. The full variable domain, completed using reference TRBV11-1 and TRBJ1-2, is EAEVAQSPRYKITEKSQAVAFWCDPISGHATLYWYRQILGQGPELLVQFQDESVVDDSQLPKDRFSAERLKGVDSTLKIQPAELGDSAMYLCASSIQGQGGGYTFGSGTRLTVV.

This sequence joins TRBV5-1 and TRBJ1-1; D possibly corresponds to TRBD1 (5 bases). This CDR3 is 14 amino acids long. V was pared by 1 base and J by 4 bases, with 11 bases between. Germline assignment: CDR1 SGHRS and CDR2 YFSETQ. The CDR3 DNA follows: TGCGCCAGCAGCTTGATCCCGGACACCACTGAAGCTTTCTTT. Translated: CASSLIPDTTEAFF.

The rearrangement uses TRBV7-2 and TRBJ2-1; 9 nucleotides match TRBD2. The length of the CDR3 is 15 residues. Germline trimming cut 3 bases from V and 2 bases from J; bases unmatched to any gene: 2. Germline CDR1 and CDR2: SGHTA and FQGNSA. This chain's CDR3 is CASSFGGRAYNEQFF. In nucleotides, the CDR3 is TGTGCCAGCAGCTTCGGCGGGAGGGCCTACAATGAGCAGTTCTTC.

The chain links TRBV5-4 to TRBJ2-5, with 11 bases aligning to TRBD1. This CDR3 contains 15 residues. Losses at the gene ends were 4 bases for V and 5 bases for J; bases not matched to a gene: 7. Looked up from germline, CDR1 is SGHNT and CDR2 is YYREEE (reference sequence). For the CDR3, the DNA is TGTGCCAGCAGCAGCTGGACAGGGGGCGCGGAGACCCAGTACTTC. This gives the protein CASSSWTGGAETQYF.

The chain employs TRBV5-8 and TRBJ2-4, with 9 bases that match TRBD1. J gave up 7 bases and V 0 bases, and 8 bases lay outside the gene matches. The CDR3 sequence is 16 residues long. Germline values: CDR1 SGHTS, CDR2 YDEGEE. CDR3 in amino acids: CASSLGSGQGINIQYF. The CDR3 DNA reads as TGTGCCAGCAGCTTGGGGTCGGGACAGGGTATTAACATTCAGTACTTC. Filled out from reference TRBV5-8 and TRBJ2-4, the complete variable domain reads EAGVTQSPTHLIKTRGQQATLRCSPISGHTSVYWYQQALGLGLQFLLWYDEGEERNRGNFPPRFSGRQFPNYSSELNVNALELEDSALYLCASSLGSGQGINIQYFGAGTRLSVL.

This clone was counted a single time. The CDR3 is CASSEGPGYNEQFF. The CDR3 DNA follows: TGTGCCAGCAGTGAAGGACCAGGCTACAATGAGCAGTTCTTC. The chain combines TRBV6-1 with TRBJ2-1, with D hard to call. The CDR3 runs to 14 residues. The V end was cut by 1 base, the J end by 3 bases, with 7 bases between. Germline CDR1 reads MNHNS; CDR2 reads SASEGT.

V usage is TRBV4-1 and J usage is TRBJ2-3; no definite D call. V was shortened by 1 base and J by 0 bases, with 8 bases between the two germline ends. The CDR3 consists of 15 residues. The germline gives CDR1 MGHRA, CDR2 YSYEKL. CDR3 DNA sequence: TGCGCCAGCAGCCAAGGGGCATATAGCACAGATACGCAGTATTTT. It translates to CASSQGAYSTDTQYF.

The chain has TRBV5-4 and TRBJ2-2; 7 bases fit TRBD2. The CDR3 contains 13 residues. Germline V CDR1 and CDR2: SGHNT, YYREEE (reference sequence). The trim removed 6 bases at V and 6 bases at J, leaving 5 bases unmatched. The CDR3 protein is CASTSGGAGELFF. DNA for the CDR3: TGTGCCAGCACCTCTGGGGGGGCCGGGGAGCTGTTTTTT. Using reference TRBV5-4 and TRBJ2-2 for the parts outside the CDR3, the full variable domain is ETGVTQSPTHLIKTRGQQVTLRCSSQSGHNTVSWYQQALGQGPQFIFQYYREEENGRGNFPPRFSGLQFPNYSSELNVNALELDDSALYLCASTSGGAGELFFGEGSRLTVL.

CDR3 bases: TGTGCCAGCCAGGGAGGCTCGCATGGTACGCAGTATTTT. Its translation is CASQGGSHGTQYF. J is TRBJ2-3 and V is TRBV27; D is possibly TRBD2 (6 bases). The germline gives CDR1 MNHEY, CDR2 SMNVEV (reference sequence). With 8 bases removed from V and 8 bases from J, the gap between germline ends came to 17 bases. This CDR3 has 13 residues.

The chain uses TRBV14 and TRBJ2-5, with 10 bases lining up with TRBD2. Trimming took 0 bases from V and 4 from J; bases not matched to a gene: 8. The CDR3 runs 17 residues. Germline V gene sequence: CDR1 SGHDN, CDR2 FVKESK. CDR3 nucleotide sequence: TGTGCCAGCAGCCAAGAAGAGTGGGGACTAGCGAGAGAGACCCAGTACTTC. Residues: CASSQEEWGLARETQYF.

This chain links TRBV18 with TRBJ1-1, with D tentatively TRBD1 (6 bases). Germline V gives CDR1 KGHSH, CDR2 LQKENI. V shed 5 bases and J shed 4 bases, with 17 bases lying between them. The CDR3 runs 15 residues. CDR3 protein: CASSSSAIQGTEAFF. The CDR3 nucleotides are TGTGCCAGCTCATCTTCCGCTATACAGGGCACTGAAGCTTTCTTT.

The chain joins TRBV30 to TRBJ1-4, with a tentative D call TRBD1 (6 bases). The CDR3 extends over 11 amino acids. The germline CDR1 and CDR2 sequences are GTSNPN and SVGIG (reference sequence). V lost 1 base, J lost 14 bases, and 11 bases lay in between. CDR3 DNA: TGTGCCTGGAGTGACCGACAGGCCCTGTTTTTT. This encodes CAWSDRQALFF.

DNA for the CDR3: TGTGCCAGCAGTTCAAGCGGACTGCTTGCTTCACCCCTCCACTTT. Its translation: CASSSSGLLASPLHF. The chain couples TRBV6-5 to TRBJ1-6; D uncertain. The germline V gene has CDR1 MNHEY and CDR2 SVGAGI. V lost 4 bases to trimming and J lost 9 bases, with 16 bases between them. The CDR3 totals 15 residues.

V gene TRBV7-9 combines with J gene TRBJ1-2; possibly TRBD1 for D (5 bases). Per germline, CDR1 SEHNR and CDR2 FQNEAQ (reference sequence). V was trimmed by 5 bases and J by 7 bases, leaving 17 bases between them. The CDR3 totals 14 residues. The CDR3 loop is CASSPVRAGFGYTF. The CDR3 DNA reads as TGTGCCAGCAGCCCAGTGAGAGCAGGGTTTGGCTACACCTTC.

V is TRBV6-4 and J is TRBJ1-5; D is ambiguous. The V and J ends lost 0 bases and 7 bases respectively, with 10 bases between them. This CDR3 contains 14 residues. Germline-derived CDR1 and CDR2 are MRHNA and SNTAGT. CDR3 region: CASSDSAEGQPQHF. As DNA, the CDR3 is TGTGCCAGCAGTGACTCGGCGGAGGGACAGCCCCAGCATTTT.

The chain recombines TRBV30 with TRBJ1-1; 10 bases agree with TRBD1. CDR1 is GTSNPN, CDR2 SVGIG, per germline (reference sequence). V shed 2 bases and J 12 bases; nucleotides not matched to a gene: 15. The CDR3 runs 15 residues. The DNA for the CDR3 is TGTGCCTGGAGTCCGTCGACAGGGGGCTGGGTGAGGTCTTTCTTT. Its protein is CAWSPSTGGWVRSFF.

The chain uses TRBV5-4 and TRBJ1-2; 9 nucleotides line up with TRBD1. The CDR3 consists of 17 residues. Germline values: CDR1 SGHNT, CDR2 YYREEE (reference sequence). J lost 2 bases, V lost 0 bases, and 8 bases had no gene match. The CDR3 nucleotides are TGTGCCAGCAGCTTGGAAGGGGACAGGGCTGTCAACTATGGCTACACCTTC. Translating it yields CASSLEGDRAVNYGYTF.

The gene calls are TRBV9 and TRBJ2-7; 10 bases fit TRBD2. Germline V gene sequence: CDR1 SGDLS, CDR2 YYNGEE. The CDR3 contains 15 residues. The V gene end was trimmed by 3 bases and the J gene end by 2 bases; junction bases not matched to a gene: 5. CDR3 sequence: CASSELAGPPYEQYF. In DNA, the CDR3 is TGTGCCAGCAGCGAACTAGCGGGGCCCCCCTACGAGCAGTACTTC.

The chain is built from TRBV9 and TRBJ2-1; D not resolved. Germline values: CDR1 SGDLS, CDR2 YYNGEE. The CDR3 is 12 residues long. V was cut by 0 bases and J by 7 bases, with 5 bases left in between. DNA for the CDR3: TGTGCCAGCAGCGTAGCGGTAAATGAGCAGTTCTTC. Translated: CASSVAVNEQFF. Combining the CDR3 with reference TRBV9 and TRBJ2-1 gives the whole variable domain DSGVTQTPKHLITATGQRVTLRCSPRSGDLSVYWYQQSLDQGLQFLIQYYNGEERAKGNILERFSAQQFPDLHSELNLSSLELGDSALYFCASSVAVNEQFFGPGTRLTVL.

A note on this clone: The same CDR3 arises from other DNA sequences in this sample as well. The chain combines TRBV19 with TRBJ1-5; TRBD1 matches at 9 bases. This CDR3 has 15 amino acids. Germline V gene lookup returns CDR1 LNHDA and CDR2 SQIVND (reference sequence). Germline trimming cut 3 bases from V and 4 bases from J; bases unmatched to any gene: 4. The chain's CDR3 is CASSIGTGSNQPQHF. DNA of the CDR3: TGTGCCAGTAGTATTGGGACAGGGTCGAATCAGCCCCAGCATTTT.

The genes are TRBV6-5 and TRBJ2-7, with 7 bases aligning to TRBD2. From germline, CDR1 is MNHEY and CDR2 SVGAGI. The CDR3 length is 13 residues. V was pared by 6 bases and J by 0 bases, with 2 bases of the junction left unmatched. The CDR3, as DNA: TGTGCCAGCAGCCGGACTAGCTCCTACGAGCAGTACTTC. Residues: CASSRTSSYEQYF.

This clone showed up just once. The chain combines TRBV19 with TRBJ1-5; D is undetermined. The CDR3 is made up of 13 amino acids. V was clipped by 10 bases and J by 1 base, with 11 bases between them. Per the germline V gene, CDR1 is LNHDA and CDR2 is SQIVND (reference sequence). The CDR3 spells CAMSFLSNQPQHF. DNA of the CDR3: TGTGCCATGAGCTTTTTGAGCAATCAGCCCCAGCATTTT.

The chain employs TRBV19 and TRBJ2-1; TRBD2 is a possible D gene (5 bases). The CDR3 covers 15 residues. Trimming cost V 4 bases and J 0 bases, with 10 bases left between them. Germline V gene data show CDR1 as LNHDA and CDR2 as SQIVND (reference sequence). The CDR3 region is CASSTPGSSYNEQFF. DNA of the CDR3: TGTGCCAGTAGTACTCCGGGGAGCTCCTACAATGAGCAGTTCTTC.

The chain couples TRBV19 to TRBJ1-4; D uncertain. The CDR3 loop spans 13 amino acids. Germline CDR1 and CDR2: LNHDA and SQIVND (reference sequence). Deletions cut 5 bases from V and 2 bases from J, with 6 bases between. The CDR3 region is CASSSSTNEKLFF. The CDR3 DNA is TGTGCCAGTAGTTCAAGCACTAATGAAAAACTGTTTTTT.

The chain is built from TRBV27 and TRBJ2-2; weak D call: TRBD2 (7 bases). The V gene lost 5 bases and the J gene lost 0 bases, with 13 bases spanning the gap. CDR3 length: 16 residues. From germline, CDR1 is MNHEY and CDR2 SMNVEV (reference sequence). The DNA for the CDR3 is TGTGCCAGCAGTGTCCGAGGGGGGGCGAACACCGGGGAGCTGTTTTTT. This translates into CASSVRGGANTGELFF.

As DNA, the CDR3 is TGTGCCAGCACCCCAGCGGGACTTAATTCCTACGAGCAGTACTTC. This sequence encodes CASTPAGLNSYEQYF. The chain couples TRBV2 to TRBJ2-5; 7 positions agree with TRBD2. The end of the DNA is better explained by TRBJ2-7, so the J call may be wrong. CDR1 SNHLY and CDR2 FYNNEI come from the germline V gene. The CDR3 extends over 15 amino acids.

This chain joins TRBV4-1 and TRBJ2-5; unclear D gene. This CDR3 comprises 14 residues. Deletions cut 1 base from V and 2 bases from J, with 8 bases between. CDR1 MGHRA and CDR2 YSYEKL come from the germline V gene. CDR3 residues: CASSQGRQQETQYF. Here the CDR3 DNA reads TGCGCCAGCAGCCAAGGCCGACAACAAGAGACCCAGTACTTC.

This rearrangement joins TRBV25-1 to TRBJ2-1; 12 nucleotides align to TRBD2. Germline CDR1 and CDR2: MGHDK and SYGVNS. The CDR3 consists of 14 residues. J was trimmed by 9 bases and V by 5 bases; bases with no gene match: 5. CDR3 sequence: CASSKTSGSGEQFF. The CDR3 coding sequence is TGTGCCAGCAGTAAGACTAGCGGGAGTGGTGAGCAGTTCTTC. The variable domain in full, with the rest retrieved from reference TRBV25-1 and TRBJ2-1, is EADIYQTPRYLVIGTGKKITLECSQTMGHDKMYWYQQDPGMELHLIHYSYGVNSTEKGDLSSESTVSRIRTEHFPLTLESARPSHTSQYLCASSKTSGSGEQFFGPGTRLTVL.

The chain recombines TRBV6-1 with TRBJ1-4; 10 bases line up with TRBD1. The CDR3 length is 15 residues. Germline loops: CDR1 MNHNS, CDR2 SASEGT. V trimming: 4 bases; J trimming: 7 bases; junction bases outside the gene matches: 6. The CDR3 DNA follows: TGTGCCAGCAGTGGACAGGGGGCGCAGCTTGAAAAACTGTTTTTT. It is translated as CASSGQGAQLEKLFF.

V and J are TRBV5-1 and TRBJ2-7; D ambiguous. This CDR3 contains 14 residues. Germline V CDR1 and CDR2: SGHRS, YFSETQ. The V and J ends lost 2 bases and 2 bases respectively, with 11 bases between them. The chain's CDR3 is CASSLEILTYEQYF. The CDR3 region has the DNA TGCGCCAGCAGCTTAGAGATTCTCACCTACGAGCAGTACTTC. Combining the CDR3 with reference TRBV5-1 and TRBJ2-7 gives the whole variable domain KAGVTQTPRYLIKTRGQQVTLSCSPISGHRSVSWYQQTPGQGLQFLFEYFSETQRNKGNFPGRFSGRQFSNSRSEMNVSTLELGDSALYLCASSLEILTYEQYFGPGTRLTVT.